The 32 T cell receptor beta chains listed next were all sequenced from one sample in a study of beta chain features in type 1 diabetes. Expressed TCRB transcripts were sequenced because the isolated RNA had all been reverse transcribed beforehand. The method was immunoSEQ multiplex PCR; TCRdb's version includes in-frame clones alone and lacks a portion of them. The data contain about 260,000 clones, under 70% of them singletons. Sequenced: naive CD4+ T cells from blood. The origin of the receptors is a man under 40 in good health.

The chain couples TRBV4-3 to TRBJ2-7; D is possibly TRBD1 (6 bases). Germline V gene sequence: CDR1 LGHNA, CDR2 YSLEER. The CDR3 is 15 residues long. Trimming took 4 bases from V and 1 from J, leaving 14 bases between them. The CDR3, as DNA: TGCGCCAGCAGCCGCAACCTACAGGGTTCCTACGAGCAGTACTTC. It specifies CASSRNLQGSYEQYF.

In its sample, this clone was seen a few times. The V gene is TRBV10-1, the J gene TRBJ1-5, with D hard to call. V shed 6 bases and J shed 4 bases, with 10 bases lying between them. The CDR3 is 13 amino acids. The germline CDR1 and CDR2 sequences are WNHNN and SYGVQD (reference sequence). Here the CDR3 reads CASRVVGNQPQHF. The DNA of the CDR3 is TGCGCCAGCAGGGTGGTAGGGAATCAGCCCCAGCATTTT.

The V call is TRBV29-1, the J call TRBJ2-3, with D perhaps TRBD1 or TRBD2 (5 bases each). Per germline, CDR1 SQVTM and CDR2 ANQGSEA. This CDR3 contains 15 residues. Trimming left V 5 bases short and J 2 bases short, with 17 bases between. DNA for the CDR3: TGCAGCGTTCCAAGGGGTAGCGAGCCCACAGATACGCAGTATTTT. Translated: CSVPRGSEPTDTQYF.

This chain links TRBV10-3 with TRBJ2-7; 9 positions match TRBD2. Germline CDR1 ENHRY, CDR2 SYGVKD. The CDR3 is made up of 14 amino acids. The ends lost 7 bases at V and 0 bases at J; junction bases unmatched: 4. The CDR3 DNA follows: TGTGCCATCACTTCTAGCGGGGCCTCCTACGAGCAGTACTTC. Protein product: CAITSSGASYEQYF.

This chain uses TRBV28 with TRBJ2-7; either TRBD1 or TRBD2 may fit D (5 bases each). The V and J ends lost 1 base and 2 bases respectively, with 12 bases between them. The CDR3 loop spans 15 amino acids. Per the germline V gene, CDR1 is MDHEN and CDR2 is SYDVKM. This chain's CDR3 is CASSLSLGRAYEQYF. CDR3 DNA sequence: TGTGCCAGCAGTTTATCCCTGGGACGGGCCTACGAGCAGTACTTC.

Worth noting for this clone: The junction shows a germline mismatch at one end, possibly a read error. V gene TRBV9 combines with J gene TRBJ2-3; D might be TRBD2 (5 bases). Germline values: CDR1 SGDLS, CDR2 YYNGEE. The CDR3 has 16 amino acids. CDR3 sequence: CASSAGLHGGTDTQYF. The DNA for the CDR3 is TGCGCCAGCAGCGCCGGTCTTCACGGGGGCACAGATACGCAGTATTTT.

The chain links TRBV7-2 to TRBJ2-3, with 7 bases matching TRBD2. Germline lookup yields CDR1 SGHTA and CDR2 FQGNSA. The length of the CDR3 is 14 residues. V dropped 9 bases and J dropped 0; count of bases not matched to a gene: 6. Written as DNA, the CDR3 is TGTGCCAGTTCGCCGACTAGCAGCACAGATACGCAGTATTTT. Translated, it gives CASSPTSSTDTQYF. The complete variable domain, with remaining parts taken from reference TRBV7-2 and TRBJ2-3, reads GAGVSQSPSNKVTEKGKDVELRCDPISGHTALYWYRQSLGQGLEFLIYFQGNSAPDKSGLPSDRFSAERTGGSVSTLTIQRTQQEDSAVYLCASSPTSSTDTQYFGPGTRLTVL.

With respect to this clone: The sample carries other DNA sequences with the same CDR3. The CDR3 DNA reads as TGCAGTGCTAGAGATCCTCCCGAGCAGTACTTC. It codes for CSARDPPEQYF. The chain employs TRBV20-1 and TRBJ2-7; D remains ambiguous. Trimming took 0 bases from V and 6 from J, leaving 6 bases between them. CDR1 and CDR2 (germline): DFQATT, SNEGSKA (reference sequence). This CDR3 is built from 11 residues.

A few counts support this clone. The chain joins TRBV4-3 to TRBJ2-1; no clear D. Trimming removed 4 bases from V and 8 bases from J, with 18 bases in between. The CDR3 is made up of 15 amino acids. Germline CDR1 is LGHNA and CDR2 is YSLEER. The CDR3 region is CASSPRTSASYEQFF. CDR3 nucleotides: TGCGCCAGCAGCCCTCGGACGAGTGCGAGCTATGAGCAGTTCTTC.

The rearrangement uses TRBV10-3 and TRBJ2-3, with TRBD2 matching over 8 bases. V lost 7 bases and J lost 1; bases outside the gene matches: 10. This CDR3 comprises 16 residues. Per the germline V gene, CDR1 is ENHRY and CDR2 is SYGVKD. CDR3 loop: CAITRRLAGGTDTQYF. The DNA of the CDR3 is TGTGCCATCACCAGACGCCTAGCGGGTGGCACAGATACGCAGTATTTT.

V and J are TRBV30 and TRBJ1-2; 7 bases agree with TRBD1. The CDR3 totals 14 residues. After removal of 1 base from V and 5 bases from J, the junction contained 7 bases not matched to a gene. Germline V CDR1 and CDR2: GTSNPN, SVGIG (reference sequence). CDR3 DNA sequence: TGTGCCTGGAGTGCAGACAGGGATACGTATGGCTACACCTTC. This codes for CAWSADRDTYGYTF.

A note on this clone: Other DNA sequences in the sample encode the same CDR3. This sequence joins TRBV5-1 and TRBJ2-1; D gene ambiguous. The CDR3 covers 13 residues. CDR1 is SGHRS and CDR2 is YFSETQ in the germline V gene. Trimming shortened V by 0 bases and J by 5 bases, and 6 bases separated the two germline ends. The CDR3 nucleotides read TGCGCCAGCAGCTTGGGAACGGACAATGAGCAGTTCTTC. This translates into CASSLGTDNEQFF.

The chain has TRBV7-8 and TRBJ2-5; D may be TRBD2 (6 bases). The germline V gene has CDR1 SGHVS and CDR2 FQNEAQ. Trimming shortened V by 5 bases and J by 5 bases, and 18 bases separated the two germline ends. The CDR3 consists of 15 residues. The CDR3 coding sequence is TGTGCCAGCAGCGAAATGAGACTAGTTCTCGAGACCCAGTACTTC. Translated: CASSEMRLVLETQYF.

CDR3 loop: CAWSVGRYGYTF. CDR3 coding DNA: TGTGCCTGGAGTGTGGGGCGCTATGGCTACACCTTC. The rearrangement uses TRBV30 and TRBJ1-2; possible D gene TRBD1, 5 bases. V lost 0 bases to trimming and J lost 4 bases, with 6 bases between them. This CDR3 has 12 amino acids. CDR1 and CDR2 (germline): GTSNPN, SVGIG (reference sequence).

The chain carries TRBV10-3 and TRBJ2-5; D is possibly TRBD2 (5 bases). The germline V gene has CDR1 ENHRY and CDR2 SYGVKD. With 8 bases removed from V and 2 bases from J, the gap between germline ends came to 12 bases. The CDR3 consists of 13 residues. CDR3 amino acids: CAIGRDPQETQYF. Here the CDR3 DNA reads TGTGCCATCGGCCGGGATCCTCAAGAGACCCAGTACTTC.

The chain combines TRBV30 with TRBJ1-1; possible D gene TRBD1, 5 bases. The CDR3 loop spans 12 amino acids. CDR1 and CDR2 from the germline V gene are GTSNPN and SVGIG (reference sequence). Trimming cost V 8 bases and J 1 base, with 11 bases left between them. The CDR3 spells CAGGPQNTEAFF. The DNA of the CDR3 is TGTGCCGGGGGACCGCAGAACACTGAAGCTTTCTTT.

The chain employs TRBV5-1 and TRBJ2-5; 11 bases match TRBD2. The J segment lost 2 bases and the V segment lost 3 bases, leaving 6 bases of the junction unmatched. The CDR3 is 16 amino acids. Germline loops: CDR1 SGHRS, CDR2 YFSETQ. Here the CDR3 DNA reads TGCGCCAGCAGCTCACCGGGACTAGCGGTACAAGAGACCCAGTACTTC. The encoded protein is CASSSPGLAVQETQYF.

This clone turned up a few times. The V gene is TRBV20-1, the J gene TRBJ2-5; D is unresolved. Per germline, CDR1 DFQATT and CDR2 SNEGSKA (reference sequence). The CDR3 length is 11 residues. V was cut by 8 bases and J by 5 bases, with 12 bases left in between. The CDR3 region is CSSTNGETQYF. CDR3 bases: TGCAGTTCAACTAACGGGGAGACCCAGTACTTC.

The chain is built from TRBV9 and TRBJ2-3; D tentatively reads TRBD1 or TRBD2 (6 bases each). The CDR3 runs to 15 residues. CDR1 is SGDLS and CDR2 is YYNGEE in the germline V gene. Trimming shortened V by 0 bases and J by 4 bases, and 12 bases separated the two germline ends. As DNA, the CDR3 is TGTGCCAGCAGCGTAGGGACGGGGGCGGCAGATACGCAGTATTTT. Translation gives CASSVGTGAADTQYF.

The chain carries TRBV6-5 and TRBJ2-2; D is possibly TRBD2 (6 bases). The germline V gene encodes CDR1 MNHEY and CDR2 SVGAGI. This CDR3 region has 15 residues. Trimming shortened V by 0 bases and J by 4 bases, and 9 bases separated the two germline ends. CDR3 bases: TGTGCCAGCAGTTACTCCGTGGGGGGCACCGGGGAGCTGTTTTTT. Its translation is CASSYSVGGTGELFF.

V is TRBV20-1 and J is TRBJ2-7; D remains ambiguous. CDR3 length: 11 residues. Trimming removed 3 bases from V and 5 bases from J, with 8 bases in between. Germline V gene data show CDR1 as DFQATT and CDR2 as SNEGSKA (reference sequence). The CDR3 nucleotides are TGCAGTGCTAGCATCCGAGACGAGCAGTACTTC. It specifies CSASIRDEQYF.

This clone occurred a few times. The chain is built from TRBV6-6 and TRBJ2-3; 7 nucleotides match TRBD1. The ends lost 7 bases at V and 6 bases at J; junction bases unmatched: 13. Germline CDR1 is MNHNY and CDR2 is SVGAGI (reference sequence). This CDR3 has 15 residues. The CDR3 bases are TGTGCCAGCAACGACAGGGTGGCTGTGCCGGATACGCAGTATTTT. Residues: CASNDRVAVPDTQYF.

In this sample, this clone turned up a few times. The chain joins TRBV2 to TRBJ2-3; no firm D call. The germline CDR1 and CDR2 sequences are SNHLY and FYNNEI. The CDR3 is made up of 13 amino acids. Trimming removed 4 bases from V and 2 bases from J, with 7 bases in between. Written as DNA, the CDR3 is TGTGCCAGCAGTGGTAACTTCACAGATACGCAGTATTTT. This encodes CASSGNFTDTQYF.

The V call is TRBV28, the J call TRBJ2-1, with D tentatively TRBD2 (6 bases). The germline CDR1 and CDR2 sequences are MDHEN and SYDVKM. The CDR3 covers 15 residues. V dropped 2 bases and J dropped 3 bases, with 11 bases sitting between them. The CDR3 sequence: CASSLGGTLYNEQFF. CDR3 bases: TGTGCCAGCAGTTTAGGCGGGACCCTCTACAATGAGCAGTTCTTC.

V is TRBV18 and J is TRBJ2-1, with a weak D call TRBD2 (6 bases). Looked up from germline, CDR1 is KGHSH and CDR2 is LQKENI. Trimming took off 8 bases at V and 0 bases at J, with 11 bases between the two ends. This CDR3 has 14 residues. CDR3 DNA sequence: TGTGCCAGCCACGGGGGAAGCTCCTACAATGAGCAGTTCTTC. This sequence encodes CASHGGSSYNEQFF.

Only a few counts were recorded for this clone. The gene calls are TRBV4-3 and TRBJ2-7, with D unresolved. Trimming took 0 bases from V and 5 from J, leaving 8 bases between them. This CDR3 has 13 amino acids. Germline CDR1 LGHNA, CDR2 YSLEER. CDR3 sequence: CASSQERANEQYF. Written as DNA, the CDR3 is TGCGCCAGCAGCCAAGAACGAGCAAACGAGCAGTACTTC.

The sample holds a few counts of this clone. The chain uses TRBV29-1 and TRBJ2-7; 15 bases agree with TRBD2. Germline CDR1 and CDR2: SQVTM and ANQGSEA. After removal of 6 bases from V and 7 bases from J, the junction contained 7 bases not matched to a gene. The CDR3 runs to 14 residues. The CDR3 DNA reads as TGCAGCGTGGGCAGGGGACTAGCGGGAGGAGAGCAGTACTTC. Its translation: CSVGRGLAGGEQYF.

This clone was counted a few times. The J gene is TRBJ2-1, the V gene TRBV6-6; D unclear. There are 12 residues in the CDR3. The germline V gene encodes CDR1 MNHNY and CDR2 SVGAGI (reference sequence). Trimming left V 6 bases short and J 6 bases short, with 9 bases between. CDR3 amino acids: CASRDGLNEQFF. CDR3 in DNA: TGTGCCAGCAGGGACGGCCTCAATGAGCAGTTCTTC.

The count of this clone is one. The V call is TRBV7-9, the J call TRBJ2-1; 11 nucleotides line up with TRBD2. Looked up from germline, CDR1 is SEHNR and CDR2 is FQNEAQ (reference sequence). With V trimmed by 5 bases and J by 4 bases, 16 bases remained unmatched. CDR3 length equals 19 residues. In DNA form, the CDR3 reads TGTGCCAGCAGCCCCCGGGCGGCGACCGGGACTAGCGGTTACAATGAGCAGTTCTTC. Its protein product is CASSPRAATGTSGYNEQFF.

This clone has more than one count but fewer than ten. In DNA, the CDR3 is TGTGCCTGGAGCCAACGATATACAGATACGCAGTATTTT. This translates into CAWSQRYTDTQYF. V usage is TRBV30 and J usage is TRBJ2-3; D is uncertain. The germline V and J ends were trimmed by 3 bases and 3 bases, with 10 bases remaining between them. Germline V gene sequence: CDR1 GTSNPN, CDR2 SVGIG (reference sequence). The CDR3 runs to 13 residues.

The chain joins TRBV5-1 to TRBJ2-2; a weak D match, TRBD1 (5 bases). This CDR3 comprises 13 residues. CDR1 is SGHRS, CDR2 YFSETQ, per germline. The ends were cut back, 7 bases at V and 6 bases at J, with 13 bases in the middle. The CDR3 coding sequence is TGCGCCAGCTTGGACACATACTCCGGGGAGCTGTTTTTT. It is translated as CASLDTYSGELFF.

The V call is TRBV30, the J call TRBJ1-6, with 10 bases aligning to TRBD1. The V and J ends lost 0 bases and 10 bases, in that order; junction bases with no gene match: 6. Per the germline V gene, CDR1 is GTSNPN and CDR2 is SVGIG (reference sequence). The CDR3 contains 15 residues. CDR3 in amino acids: CAWSVGTGVRSPLHF. The CDR3 bases are TGTGCCTGGAGTGTAGGGACAGGGGTGAGGTCACCCCTCCACTTT.